The 4 T cell receptor beta chains below all came from one sample that was sequenced in a study of early T cells in non-severe SARS-CoV-2 infection. TCRdb itself ran the 5' RACE reads through MiXCR, one entry per CDR3 protein. The sample lists approximately 66,000 distinct CDR3 sequences; 13% were seen once. The sequenced sample was whole blood. The receptors come from an adult who was a healthcare worker with PCR-confirmed SARS-CoV-2 infection or an uninfected control (not recorded which).

This clonotype was detected many times. This sequence joins TRBV3-1 and TRBJ1-1; 7 nucleotides align to TRBD1. In germline, CDR1 is LGHDT, CDR2 YNNKEL (reference sequence). Trimming removed 4 bases from V and 7 bases from J; junction bases left unmatched: 6. CDR3 length: 13 residues. The CDR3: CASSPFTGDEAFF. The CDR3 region has the DNA TGTGCCAGCAGCCCCTTTACAGGGGATGAAGCTTTCTTT.

A few counts support this clonotype. The DNA of the CDR3 is TGTGCCAGCAGCCCACCGGGCGGTGCAACTAATGAAAAACTGTTTTTT. Protein product: CASSPPGGATNEKLFF. The J gene is TRBJ1-4, the V gene TRBV7-2; D remains ambiguous. The CDR3 consists of 16 residues. Germline V gives CDR1 SGHTA, CDR2 FQGNSA. Trimming cost V 5 bases and J 0 bases, with 13 bases left between them.

This clonotype came up a few times. The chain combines TRBV9 with TRBJ1-2, with a weak D call TRBD1 (5 bases). The length of the CDR3 is 15 residues. Germline loops: CDR1 SGDLS, CDR2 YYNGEE. Deletions cut 4 bases from V and 3 bases from J, with 16 bases between. The CDR3 reads CASSLGPVGDYGYTF. As DNA, the CDR3 is TGTGCCAGCAGCCTGGGGCCAGTCGGCGACTATGGCTACACCTTC.

In its sample, this clonotype was seen many times. V usage is TRBV29-1 and J usage is TRBJ1-2; TRBD1 aligns across 8 bases. Trimming removed 7 bases from V and 2 bases from J; junction bases left unmatched: 9. This CDR3 spans 14 amino acids. CDR1 is SQVTM, CDR2 ANQGSEA, per germline. The CDR3 spells CSASNRGLNYGYTF. The DNA for the CDR3 is TGCAGCGCCTCTAACAGGGGGTTAAACTATGGCTACACCTTC.